This T cell receptor beta chain was sequenced for a study of cytotoxic CD8 clonotypes in ibrutinib-treated CLL. Study in general: Samples had a mean of around 250,000 productive templates and about 93,000 productive rearrangements.

This CDR3 contains 15 residues. Trimming removed 2 bases from V and 4 bases from J, with 13 bases in between. CDR1 SGHRS and CDR2 YFSETQ come from the germline V gene. About 2.2 micrograms of genomic DNA came from cryopreserved PBMCs for TCR beta libraries. TCRdb's table, derived via immunoSEQ multiplex PCR, lists solely in-frame clones and lacks some. Here the sample spans about 49,000 clones, 55% to 80% being singletons. Sequencing used PBMCs, obtained after 12 months of ibrutinib treatment. This clonotype originated in a human donor with chronic lymphocytic leukemia. The rearrangement uses TRBV5-1 and TRBJ1-5; D remains ambiguous. The CDR3, as DNA: TGCGCCAGCAGCTTCAGTACGGGGATGAATCAGCCCCAGCATTTT. Amino acid sequence: CASSFSTGMNQPQHF.